The 8 T cell receptor beta chains reported below all come from one sample, sequenced in a study of neurological immune-mediated disorders. Each CDR3 protein gets one entry after TCRdb re-called the 5' RACE reads with MiXCR. The sample gives tens of thousands of distinct CDR3 sequences, more than 14% of which show up once; more than 14% is in the top ten. Sequencing used PBMCs. These receptors were obtained from a female donor with HTLV-1-associated myelopathy (HAM/TSP).

This clonotype was detected ten times or more. V usage is TRBV5-1 and J usage is TRBJ2-1, with D maybe TRBD1 (7 bases). The V end lost 0 bases, the J end lost 7 bases, and 20 bases lay between the germline ends. The CDR3 sequence is 17 residues long. Per germline, CDR1 SGHRS and CDR2 YFSETQ. The chain's CDR3 is CASSLGIGAGGINEQFF. CDR3 DNA sequence: TGCGCCAGCAGCTTGGGGATTGGGGCAGGGGGGATAAATGAGCAGTTCTTC.

This clonotype is medium-sized. This chain joins TRBV29-1 and TRBJ2-1; 9 nucleotides agree with TRBD2. CDR1 and CDR2 (germline): SQVTM, ANQGSEA. This CDR3 is built from 14 residues. Germline trimming cut 4 bases from V and 6 bases from J; bases unmatched to any gene: 7. The CDR3 loop reads CSVGRGGASNEQFF. As DNA, the CDR3 is TGCAGCGTTGGTCGCGGGGGGGCCTCCAATGAGCAGTTCTTC.

This clonotype has a count of ten or more. The V and J genes are TRBV20-1 and TRBJ2-7, with TRBD1 matching 7 bases. The ends lost 4 bases at V and 4 bases at J; junction bases unmatched: 7. CDR1 is DFQATT and CDR2 is SNEGSKA in the germline V gene (reference sequence). This CDR3 region has 13 residues. CDR3 in DNA: TGCAGTGCTACCAAGAACAGGGGTTACGAGCAGTACTTC. As protein: CSATKNRGYEQYF.

This clonotype appeared many times. The chain employs TRBV20-1 and TRBJ2-3; TRBD2 agrees at 10 bases. Germline CDR1 DFQATT, CDR2 SNEGSKA (reference sequence). The CDR3 spans 15 residues. V trimming: 2 bases; J trimming: 1 base; junction bases outside the gene matches: 3. CDR3 in amino acids: CSARTLAGGTDTQYF. CDR3 bases: TGCAGTGCTAGAACTCTAGCGGGGGGCACAGATACGCAGTATTTT.

Comment on this clonotype: One junction end does not reproduce the germline sequence, and a read error may be involved. The J gene is TRBJ2-5, the V gene TRBV5-1; TRBD2 matches 13 bases. The CDR3 covers 14 residues. The germline gives CDR1 SGHRS, CDR2 YFSETQ. CDR3 in amino acids: CASKTGTSGTTKHF. The DNA for the CDR3 is TGCGCCAGCAAGACCGGGACTAGCGGGACGACAAAGCACTTT.

Ten or more counts support this clonotype. The chain couples TRBV15 to TRBJ2-7, with TRBD1 identical over 7 bases. The germline gives CDR1 LNHNV, CDR2 YYDKDF (reference sequence). This CDR3 region has 15 residues. Trimming at V came to 1 base and at J to 1 base, leaving 4 bases not matched to a gene. In nucleotides, the CDR3 is TGTGCCACCAGCAGAGGACAGGGATCTTCCTACGAGCAGTACTTC. It codes for CATSRGQGSSYEQYF.

This clonotype was detected ten times or more. The rearrangement joins TRBV29-1 to TRBJ2-2, with D possibly TRBD1 on 5 matching bases. Trimming pared 6 bases from V and 3 bases from J, leaving 11 bases between. Germline CDR1 is SQVTM and CDR2 is ANQGSEA. The CDR3 runs 13 residues. CDR3 sequence reads: CSVGTGYTGELFF. The CDR3 DNA reads TGCAGCGTCGGCACAGGATACACCGGGGAGCTGTTTTTT.

This clonotype was seen ten or more times. J is TRBJ2-2 and V is TRBV7-2; D gene unclear. The germline gives CDR1 SGHTA, CDR2 FQGNSA. Trimming left V 5 bases short and J 2 bases short, with 18 bases between. CDR3 length: 17 amino acids. CDR3 DNA sequence: TGTGCCAGCAGCCGTTGGGCCAGACGACGAAACACCGGGGAGCTGTTTTTT. Translated: CASSRWARRRNTGELFF. The variable domain in full, with the rest retrieved from reference TRBV7-2 and TRBJ2-2, is GAGVSQSPSNKVTEKGKDVELRCDPISGHTALYWYRQSLGQGLEFLIYFQGNSAPDKSGLPSDRFSAERTGGSVSTLTIQRTQQEDSAVYLCASSRWARRRNTGELFFGEGSRLTVL.